These T cell receptor beta chains were read from a single sample in a study of T cells in Graves' hyperthyroidism and ophthalmopathy. Via MiXCR, TCRdb re-called the multiplex PCR reads, giving one row per CDR3 protein. The sample shows 500,000 to 600,000 distinct CDR3 sequences, just over 45% of them seen only once. Sequencing input: peripheral blood or thyroid tissue (not recorded which). These receptors were collected from a young woman with Graves' hyperthyroidism. CDR3s include the opening cysteine and the closing phenylalanine or tryptophan. D genes are given only for firm matches. The size field is filled for only some rows; it gives once, few, many or a size class.

V gene	D gene	J gene	clone size	CDR3 DNA	CDR3 protein
TRBV6-5	.	TRBJ2-7	.	TGTGCCAGCAGCGTAAAGGGGAGTTCCTACGAGCAGTACTTC	CASSVKGSSYEQYF
TRBV5-4	TRBD2	TRBJ2-2	.	TGTGCCAGCAGCTTTGTGAGCGGGAGAGGGACCGGGGAGCTGTTTTTT	CASSFVSGRGTGELFF
TRBV7-2	TRBD2	TRBJ2-7	few	TGTGCCAGCAGCTGGGGACTAGCGGGAACTTTCTACGAGCAGTACTTC	CASSWGLAGTFYEQYF
TRBV11-2	.	TRBJ2-2	many	TGTGCCAGCAGCTTAGTGATGTCGACCGGGGAGCTGTTTTTT	CASSLVMSTGELFF
TRBV29-1	.	TRBJ1-1	.	TGCAGCGGGGGTGGGGGCACTGAAGCTTTCTTT	CSGGGGTEAFF
TRBV7-9	.	TRBJ1-1	many	TGTGCCAGCAGCTTATCAGGGCGCGACACTGAAGCTTTCTTT	CASSLSGRDTEAFF
TRBV27	.	TRBJ1-1	.	TGTGCCAGCAGTCATCAGGGAGTGCAAAAAAACACTGAAGCTTTCTTT	CASSHQGVQKNTEAFF
TRBV5-1	TRBD1	TRBJ1-5	.	TGCGCCAGCAGCTGGGGGACAGGGGTAAATCAGCCCCAGCATTTT	CASSWGTGVNQPQHF
TRBV7-8	.	TRBJ1-1	many	TGTGCCAGCAGCTGGGGCAGGGCACTGAACACTGAAGCTTTCTTT	CASSWGRALNTEAFF
TRBV20-1	.	TRBJ2-5	many	TGCAGTGCTAATTCCCGGGACGGTCAAGAGACCCAGTACTTC	CSANSRDGQETQYF
TRBV29-1	.	TRBJ2-7	many	TGCAGCGTTGAGGGCAGGGACTACGAGCAGTACTTC	CSVEGRDYEQYF
TRBV6-6	.	TRBJ1-5	once	TGTGCCACCCCGGGGGGTAATCAGCCCCAGCATTTT	CATPGGNQPQHF
TRBV7-9	TRBD1	TRBJ1-6	.	TGTGCCAGCAGTCTGGGGACAGGGGGCAATAATTCACCCCTCCACTTT	CASSLGTGGNNSPLHF
TRBV5-1	.	TRBJ2-7	.	TGCGCCAGCAGCTTCTCCGCAGGGGTTAGGTCCTACGAGCAGTACTTC	CASSFSAGVRSYEQYF
TRBV20-1	.	TRBJ2-7	many	TGCAGTGCTAGAGATATAAGACAGAGCTCCTACGAGCAGTACTTC	CSARDIRQSSYEQYF
TRBV6-5	.	TRBJ2-7	many	TGTGCCAGCAGTTACTCGAGAGCGTACGAGCAGTACTTC	CASSYSRAYEQYF
TRBV20-1	.	TRBJ2-7	.	TGCAGTGCTAGCAGGGCGACCGGCTACGAGCAGTACTTC	CSASRATGYEQYF
TRBV7-8	.	TRBJ1-1	.	TGTGCACATTGGGGACACCTGAACACTGAAGCTTTCTTT	CAHWGHLNTEAFF
TRBV30	.	TRBJ1-2	few	TGTGCCTGGAGTCGGACTCCTGGTGATGGCTACACCTTC	CAWSRTPGDGYTF
TRBV7-6	TRBD1	TRBJ2-7	many	TGTGCCAGCAGTTCGGACAGGGGTGACGAGCAGTACTTC	CASSSDRGDEQYF
TRBV29-1	.	TRBJ1-2	many	TGCAGCGTTGAGTGGCAGGCGACCTATGGCTACACCTTC	CSVEWQATYGYTF
TRBV27	.	TRBJ1-2	many	TGTGCCAGCAGTGCACTGGCTAACTATGGCTACACCTTC	CASSALANYGYTF
TRBV11-1	.	TRBJ1-1	many	TGTGCCAGCAGCGAAACCTGGGACACTGAAGCTTTCTTT	CASSETWDTEAFF
TRBV2	TRBD1	TRBJ1-1	many	TGTGCCAGCAGCCGGGACAGCTCGAACACTGAAGCTTTCTTT	CASSRDSSNTEAFF
TRBV7-7	.	TRBJ2-5	.	TGTGCTAGCAGCTCAAGTAGAGGGACGGGAGAGACCCAGTACTTC	CASSSSRGTGETQYF
TRBV29-1	TRBD1	TRBJ1-1	.	TGCAGCGACCGAGTACAGGGGGCGATGAACACTGAAGCCTTCTTT	CSDRVQGAMNTEAFF
TRBV15	.	TRBJ2-7	.	TGTGCCACCAGCAGAGGAGGGTTGGGGGCATCCTACGAGCAGTACTTC	CATSRGGLGASYEQYF
TRBV2	.	TRBJ1-5	many	TGTGCCAGCAGTGACAGGATTAGCAATCAGCCCCAGCATTTT	CASSDRISNQPQHF
TRBV12-3/TRBV12-4	.	TRBJ1-1	.	TGTGCCAGCAGTCCCACAGTGGGGTCTGAAGCTTTCTTT	CASSPTVGSEAFF
TRBV6-5	.	TRBJ1-1	.	TGTGCCAGAAGAGGAGGGGTAGGCACTGAAGCTTTCTTT	CARRGGVGTEAFF
TRBV7-9	.	TRBJ1-1	few	TGTGCCAGCAGCCCATTTAGACTCGAAGCTTTCTTT	CASSPFRLEAFF
TRBV12-3/TRBV12-4	TRBD2	TRBJ2-7	many	TGTGCCAGCAGAACGGGAGGACGCTCCGAGCAGTACTTC	CASRTGGRSEQYF